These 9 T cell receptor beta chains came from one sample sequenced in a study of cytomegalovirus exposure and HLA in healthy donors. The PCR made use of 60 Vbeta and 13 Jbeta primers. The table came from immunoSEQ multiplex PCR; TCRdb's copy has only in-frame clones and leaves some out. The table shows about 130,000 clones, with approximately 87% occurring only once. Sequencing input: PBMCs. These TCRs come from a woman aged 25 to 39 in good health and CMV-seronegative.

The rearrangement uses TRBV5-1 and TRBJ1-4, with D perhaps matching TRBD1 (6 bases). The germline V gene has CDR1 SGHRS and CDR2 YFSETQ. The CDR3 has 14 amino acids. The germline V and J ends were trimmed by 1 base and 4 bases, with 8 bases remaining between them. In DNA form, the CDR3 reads TGCGCCAGCAGCTTGACAGGGATTAATGAAAAACTGTTTTTT. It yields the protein CASSLTGINEKLFF.

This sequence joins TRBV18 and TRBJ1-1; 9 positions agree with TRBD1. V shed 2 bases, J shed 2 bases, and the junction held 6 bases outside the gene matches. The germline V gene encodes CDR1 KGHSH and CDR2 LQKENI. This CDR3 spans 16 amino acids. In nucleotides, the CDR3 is TGTGCCAGCTCACCAAGGACAGGGGCCTCTAACACTGAAGCTTTCTTT. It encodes CASSPRTGASNTEAFF.

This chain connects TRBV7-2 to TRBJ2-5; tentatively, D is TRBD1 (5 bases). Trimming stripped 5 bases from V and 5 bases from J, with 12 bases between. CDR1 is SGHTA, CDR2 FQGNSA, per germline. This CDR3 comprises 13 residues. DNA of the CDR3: TGTGCCAGCAGCCCCACAAAGGGGGAGACCCAGTACTTC. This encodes CASSPTKGETQYF. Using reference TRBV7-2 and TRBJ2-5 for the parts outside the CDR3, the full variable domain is GAGVSQSPSNKVTEKGKDVELRCDPISGHTALYWYRQSLGQGLEFLIYFQGNSAPDKSGLPSDRFSAERTGGSVSTLTIQRTQQEDSAVYLCASSPTKGETQYFGPGTRLLVL.

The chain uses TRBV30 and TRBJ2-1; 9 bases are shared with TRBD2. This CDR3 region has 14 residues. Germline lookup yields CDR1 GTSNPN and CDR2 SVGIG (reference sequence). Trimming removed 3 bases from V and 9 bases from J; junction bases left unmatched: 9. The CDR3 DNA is TGTGCCTGGAGAGGTAGCGGGAGTAGGGGTGAGCAGTTCTTC. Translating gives CAWRGSGSRGEQFF.

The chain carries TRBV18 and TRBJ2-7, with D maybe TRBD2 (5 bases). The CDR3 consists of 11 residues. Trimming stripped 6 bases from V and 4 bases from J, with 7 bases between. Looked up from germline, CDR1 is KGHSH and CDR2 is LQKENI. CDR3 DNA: TGTGCCAGCTCTCCGGGGTACGAGCAGTACTTC. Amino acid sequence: CASSPGYEQYF.

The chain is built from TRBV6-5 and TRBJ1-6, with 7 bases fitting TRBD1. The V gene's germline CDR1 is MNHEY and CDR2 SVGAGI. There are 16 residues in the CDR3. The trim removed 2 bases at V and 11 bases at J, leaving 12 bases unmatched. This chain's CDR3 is CASSYQMRDSLPPLHF. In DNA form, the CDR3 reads TGTGCCAGCAGTTACCAAATGCGGGACAGCCTTCCACCCCTCCACTTT.

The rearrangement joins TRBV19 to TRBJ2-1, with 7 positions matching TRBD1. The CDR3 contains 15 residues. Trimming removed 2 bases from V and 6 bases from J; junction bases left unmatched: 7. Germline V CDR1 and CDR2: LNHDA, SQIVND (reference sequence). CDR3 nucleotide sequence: TGTGCCAGTAGTATAAGCCAGGGGGTCCCCAATGAGCAGTTCTTC. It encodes CASSISQGVPNEQFF.

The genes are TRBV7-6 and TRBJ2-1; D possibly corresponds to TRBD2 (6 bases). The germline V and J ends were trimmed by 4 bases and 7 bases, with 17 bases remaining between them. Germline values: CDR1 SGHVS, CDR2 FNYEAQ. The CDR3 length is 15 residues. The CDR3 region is CASSSPGLPGNEQFF. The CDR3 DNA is TGTGCCAGCAGCTCTCCGGGACTGCCGGGGAATGAGCAGTTCTTC.

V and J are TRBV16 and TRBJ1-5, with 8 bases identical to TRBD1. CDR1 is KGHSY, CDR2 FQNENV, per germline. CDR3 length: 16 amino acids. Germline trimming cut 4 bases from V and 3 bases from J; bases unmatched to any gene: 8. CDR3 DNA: TGTGCCAGCAGCCGGGTCGACAGGGGTTCCAATCAGCCCCAGCATTTT. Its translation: CASSRVDRGSNQPQHF.